The rows below give T cell receptor delta chains drawn from one sample of a study of Vδ1+ human thymocytes. TCRdb processed the multiplex PCR reads again with the CATT caller. The sample includes fewer than 90,000 delta-chain clones, around 32% of them seen just once. Sequencing was done on a sample of Vdelta1+ gamma-delta thymocytes from the thymus. The receptors shown here come from a boy younger than two who had congenital heart surgery. CDR3s include the opening cysteine and the closing phenylalanine or tryptophan. D genes are given only for firm matches. Rows may omit the clone size; those that give it use once, few, many or a size class.

j_call clone_size v_call d_call cdr3_nt cdr3_aa
TRDJ1 few TRDV1 NA TGTGCTCTTGGGGAATGGGGACCCTCTTCCTACGGAGGGGATAACCCTAAACTCATCTTT CALGEWGPSSYGGDNPKLIF
TRDJ1 NA TRDV1 TRDD2 TGTGCTCTTGGGGAAAGCCCCCCCAATTCCTACCCCCTACTCGATAAACTCATCTTT CALGESPPNSYPLLDKLIF
TRDJ1 few TRDV1 NA TGTGCTCTTGGGGAAATTGGGTACACGCCGGATGGGCTCATCTTT CALGEIGYTPDGLIF
TRDJ1 few TRDV1 NA TGTGCTCTTGGGGAATCCCTGCCCCGGTTCGGTAGACTCATCTTT CALGESLPRFGRLIF
TRDJ1 NA TRDV1 NA TGTGCTCTTGGGGACCCGGCCCCTATTCCATTCATCCGGGGCGCACCCGGAAAGAACACCGATAAACTCATCTTT CALGDPAPIPFIRGAPGKNTDKLIF
TRDJ1 NA TRDV1 TRDD3 TGTGCTCTTGGGGAGTTCCTACGGCCCTTTACTGGGGGATACGGGCTGCTCGGTAAACTCATCTTT CALGEFLRPFTGGYGLLGKLIF
TRDJ1 NA TRDV1 NA TGTGCTCTTGGGAAGGGGTCCTCCTACTCTCTTCGGAAGGTCACCGATAAACTCATCTTT CALGKGSSYSLRKVTDKLIF
TRDJ1 NA TRDV1 TRDD3 TGTGCTCTTGGGACACTCCTTCTACGCTGGGGGATAAAAGACCTCACCGATAAACTCATCTTT CALGTLLLRWGIKDLTDKLIF
TRDJ1 NA TRDV1 TRDD2 TGTGCTCTTGGGGAGAGGCCTTCCTACTTAGGGATACTCACCGTTAAACTCATCTTT CALGERPSYLGILTVKLIF
TRDJ1 NA TRDV2 NA TGTGCCTGTGGTTTTATGGGTAAACTCATCTTT CACGFMGKLIF
TRDJ1 NA TRDV1 TRDD3 TGTGCTCTTGGGGAACGGGCTACCCGGGGATATTCCGGCACCGATAAACTCATCTTT CALGERATRGYSGTDKLIF
TRDJ1 few TRDV1 NA TGTGCTCTTGGGGAACTTATGGTCCCTCGATCCGGGGGACCCTTATACACCGATAAACTCATCTTT CALGELMVPRSGGPLYTDKLIF
TRDJ1 NA TRDV1 NA TGTGCTCTTGGGGAACTCGGGGGTTCCTACCCATACTGGGGGTCCCCAGGGGATCCAAAACTCATCTTT CALGELGGSYPYWGSPGDPKLIF
TRDJ1 few TRDV1 NA TGTGCTCTTGGGGAAAAGGGGGGAACATTTTACACCGATAAACTCATCTTT CALGEKGGTFYTDKLIF
TRDJ1 NA TRDV1 NA TGTGCTCTTGGGGAACTTACCTTCCTACTGGGGGCTATTAAACTCATCTTT CALGELTFLLGAIKLIF
TRDJ1 NA TRDV1 NA TGTGCTCTTGGGGAACTGTATCCTACTGGGGATATGGGACATAAACTCATCTTT CALGELYPTGDMGHKLIF
TRDJ1 few TRDV1 TRDD2 TGTGCTCTAGGGGAAATCAGCCTTCCTCCGCTCCCCACCGATAAACTCATCTTT CALGEISLPPLPTDKLIF
TRDJ2 NA TRDV1 TRDD3 TGTGCTCTTGGGGAACTACTACCTACCCGCCACTCTGGGGGATACCAGGGACAACTCTTCTTT CALGELLPTRHSGGYQGQLFF
TRDJ1 NA TRDV1 NA TGTGCTCTTGGGGAACTAGATGGTCTGGGGACGTCCTTTAACACCGATAAACTCATCTTT CALGELDGLGTSFNTDKLIF
TRDJ1 few TRDV1 TRDD3 TGTGCTCTTGGGGAACTGGGTTCCTCGAACTACTGGGGGATAACAATCTCGTACACCGATAAGCTCATCTTT CALGELGSSNYWGITISYTDKLIF
TRDJ1 NA TRDV1 TRDD3 TGTGCTCTTGGGGTCCTACCTCCTCACAGGGGTTTACCTGGGGGATCGTACACCGATAAACTCATCTTT CALGVLPPHRGLPGGSYTDKLIF
TRDJ1 few TRDV1 NA TGTGCTCTTGGGGAAGTTTGGCGAGACCGGTACGGGGGTAAACTCATCTTT CALGEVWRDRYGGKLIF
TRDJ1 NA TRDV1 TRDD3 TGTGCTCTTGGGGAAAAGCACCCGCCCGTACTGGGGGAGAACCCGTACACCGATAAACTCATCTTT CALGEKHPPVLGENPYTDKLIF
TRDJ1 NA TRDV1 NA TGTGCTCTTGGGGACCATCCGGACAAAAACTTCCGTGGATACTTGGTCACCGATAAACTCATCTTT CALGDHPDKNFRGYLVTDKLIF
TRDJ1 few TRDV1 NA TGTGCTCTTGGTTCTGCGGTGGGGGCCGACACCGATAAACTCATCTTT CALGSAVGADTDKLIF
TRDJ1 NA TRDV1 TRDD3 TGCGCTCTTGTATCGGAGTACTGGGGGAACTATAAACTCATCTTT CALVSEYWGNYKLIF
TRDJ1 NA TRDV2 TRDD3 TGTGCCTGTGACATCGAGGGTACTGGGGGATACAGGTCCTACGCCGATAAACTCATCTTT CACDIEGTGGYRSYADKLIF
TRDJ1 NA TRDV1 TRDD3 TGTGCTCTTGGGTTTACCTACGGCCTGGCTGGGGGATACGCTTACACCGATAAACTCATCTTT CALGFTYGLAGGYAYTDKLIF
TRDJ1 NA TRDV1 TRDD2 TGTGCTCTTGGGGAATTCACCTTCCTAAGGTCAGCTGGGCCGACCTTGTACACCGATAAACTCATTTTT CALGEFTFLRSAGPTLYTDKLIF
TRDJ1 NA TRDV1 TRDD3 TGTGCTCTTGGGGGTCCGGCCTGCCCTCTGGGGGATGGACTCAAGGTTAAACTCATCTTT CALGGPACPLGDGLKVKLIF
TRDJ1 NA TRDV1 TRDD3 TGTGCTCTTGGGGAAGGGGTACTACTTCAACTGGGGGATACGAGCGATAAACTCATCTTT CALGEGVLLQLGDTSDKLIF
TRDJ1 NA TRDV1 NA TGTGCTCTTGGGGAACGCCCCCGGGCTCCAACCGATAAACTCATCTTT CALGERPRAPTDKLIF
TRDJ1 NA TRDV1 TRDD3 TGTGCTCTTGGGGGCCTTCCGGGGGATAATACCGATAAACTCATCTTT CALGGLPGDNTDKLIF
TRDJ1 few TRDV1 NA TGTGCTCTTGGGGACGATTATCACTTCCTACCTACCCTGGGGGATGGGTTCACCGATAAACTCATCTTT CALGDDYHFLPTLGDGFTDKLIF
TRDJ1 NA TRDV1 TRDD3 TGTGCTCTTGGGGAAAAGGGTTTTCTTCCTAAGAACGCTTGGGGGATACGCGGCACCGATAAACTCATCTTT CALGEKGFLPKNAWGIRGTDKLIF
TRDJ1 few TRDV1 NA TGTGCTCTTGGGGACTTTCTCCCGGGGCAGGATAAACTCATCTTT CALGDFLPGQDKLIF